These 31 T cell receptor beta chains were all obtained from the same sample, sequenced in a study of CD8+ T cells in alopecia areata. It was cDNA, reverse transcribed from extracted RNA, that served as the sequencing template. The repertoire was sequenced with immunoSEQ multiplex PCR; TCRdb's copy has only in-frame clones and lacks some. The sample lists 140,000 to 150,000 clones; roughly 53% were seen once. The material was CD4+ T cells sorted from blood, obtained at week 0. The receptor source for this set is a human donor with alopecia areata.

The chain is built from TRBV2 and TRBJ2-2, with TRBD1 identical over 7 bases. CDR1 and CDR2 from the germline V gene are SNHLY and FYNNEI. With 5 bases clipped from V and 5 bases from J, the junction kept 5 bases outside the gene matches. CDR3 length: 14 residues. CDR3 loop: CASSRQGSTGELFF. CDR3 DNA sequence: TGTGCCAGCAGTAGACAGGGCTCGACCGGGGAGCTGTTTTTT.

V gene TRBV5-1 combines with J gene TRBJ2-1, with D possibly matching TRBD2 (5 bases). The CDR3 has 12 residues. From germline, CDR1 is SGHRS and CDR2 YFSETQ. V lost 5 bases to trimming and J lost 10 bases, with 13 bases between them. This chain's CDR3 is CASSIEGGEQFF. Written as DNA, the CDR3 is TGCGCCAGCAGTATCGAGGGCGGCGAGCAGTTCTTC.

This chain joins TRBV29-1 and TRBJ1-1; D remains unclear. Trimming left V 5 bases short and J 1 base short, with 14 bases between. The CDR3 runs 14 residues. CDR1 and CDR2 from the germline V gene are SQVTM and ANQGSEA. Written as DNA, the CDR3 is TGCAGCGTTACCCCGGGTCCCAGGAACACTGAAGCTTTCTTT. Its translation: CSVTPGPRNTEAFF.

The sample holds a few counts of this clone. The chain has TRBV5-1 and TRBJ1-4; no definite D call. Germline V gene data show CDR1 as SGHRS and CDR2 as YFSETQ. This CDR3 has 11 residues. Between the trimmed V and J ends, which lost 3 bases and 8 bases, there was a span of 5 bases. Here the CDR3 reads CASSYGEKLFF. The CDR3 DNA reads as TGCGCCAGCAGCTATGGGGAAAAACTGTTTTTT.

V gene TRBV5-1 combines with J gene TRBJ2-5; 11 positions match TRBD2. CDR1 and CDR2 from the germline V gene are SGHRS and YFSETQ. The CDR3 contains 14 residues. The junction had 0 bases not matched to a gene; V was cut back by 1 base and J by 4 bases. The CDR3 region has the DNA TGCGCCAGCAGCTTGACTAGCGGGGGAGAGACCCAGTACTTC. Its translation: CASSLTSGGETQYF.

The V and J genes are TRBV7-2 and TRBJ2-3; D could derive from TRBD1 or TRBD2 (5 bases each). With 1 base removed from V and 7 bases from J, the gap between germline ends came to 24 bases. Germline V gene data show CDR1 as SGHTA and CDR2 as FQGNSA. The CDR3 consists of 18 residues. CDR3 sequence: CASSLGTGLAGSENTQYF. In DNA form, the CDR3 reads TGTGCCAGCAGCTTAGGGACGGGGTTGGCAGGGTCGGAAAATACGCAGTATTTT.

This chain connects TRBV6-6 to TRBJ2-3; 7 bases fit TRBD1. Germline V gene data show CDR1 as MNHNY and CDR2 as SVGAGI (reference sequence). This CDR3 contains 16 residues. With 2 bases clipped from V and 3 bases from J, the junction kept 8 bases outside the gene matches. The CDR3 is CASSYGVGGGTDTQYF. Here the CDR3 DNA reads TGTGCCAGCAGTTACGGGGTAGGGGGCGGGACAGATACGCAGTATTTT.

The rearrangement joins TRBV30 to TRBJ2-1; no clear D. The V gene lost 0 bases and the J gene lost 11 bases, with 11 bases spanning the gap. Germline loops: CDR1 GTSNPN, CDR2 SVGIG (reference sequence). The CDR3 contains 12 residues. The CDR3 region has the DNA TGTGCCTGGAGTGTAATGCAAGGGAAGCAGTTCTTC. Its protein is CAWSVMQGKQFF.

V and J are TRBV30 and TRBJ2-7; D unresolved. Trimming shortened V by 3 bases and J by 1 base, and 4 bases separated the two germline ends. This CDR3 has 11 amino acids. CDR1 is GTSNPN and CDR2 is SVGIG in the germline V gene (reference sequence). CDR3 residues: CAWSLSYEQYF. The CDR3 DNA is TGTGCCTGGAGCTTATCCTACGAGCAGTACTTC.

The V call is TRBV4-3, the J call TRBJ2-5; D uncertain. With 3 bases removed from V and 7 bases from J, the gap between germline ends came to 9 bases. Germline V gene lookup returns CDR1 LGHNA and CDR2 YSLEER. The CDR3 totals 12 residues. As DNA, the CDR3 is TGCGCCAGCAGCCATGATTACGGGACCCAGTACTTC. It yields the protein CASSHDYGTQYF.

The J gene is TRBJ2-7, the V gene TRBV5-6, with a weak D call TRBD2 (7 bases). Germline assignment: CDR1 SGHDT and CDR2 YYEEEE. This CDR3 has 16 amino acids. With 0 bases removed from V and 0 bases from J, the gap between germline ends came to 13 bases. The CDR3 nucleotides are TGTGCCAGCAGCTTGGGCCAGGGAGGGGGCTCCTACGAGCAGTACTTC. This translates into CASSLGQGGGSYEQYF.

The V and J genes are TRBV30 and TRBJ1-4; the D gene is possibly TRBD1 (5 bases). CDR1 and CDR2 (germline): GTSNPN, SVGIG (reference sequence). The CDR3 length is 11 residues. V lost 5 bases and J 12 bases, leaving 13 bases between the germline ends. For the CDR3, the DNA is TGTGCCTGGGGGGACCGGCTGGAACTGTTTTTT. Translated: CAWGDRLELFF.

The V call is TRBV9, the J call TRBJ2-5; D might be TRBD2 (5 bases). The germline CDR1 and CDR2 sequences are SGDLS and YYNGEE. Trimming removed 2 bases from V and 2 bases from J, with 13 bases in between. This CDR3 comprises 15 residues. CDR3 nucleotides: TGTGCCAGCAGCGTGGGTAGCGCCACTCAAGAGACCCAGTACTTC. Translated, it gives CASSVGSATQETQYF.

The rearrangement joins TRBV5-1 to TRBJ2-3; the D call may be TRBD1 or TRBD2 (5 bases each). Germline V gene data show CDR1 as SGHRS and CDR2 as YFSETQ. With 5 bases removed from V and 0 bases from J, the gap between germline ends came to 10 bases. There are 14 residues in the CDR3. DNA for the CDR3: TGCGCCAGCAGGATGGGGGAGAGCACAGATACGCAGTATTTT. It yields the protein CASRMGESTDTQYF.

The genes are TRBV20-1 and TRBJ1-2; maybe TRBD1 (6 bases). Looked up from germline, CDR1 is DFQATT and CDR2 is SNEGSKA (reference sequence). V was shortened by 7 bases and J by 6 bases, with 9 bases between the two germline ends. This CDR3 region has 10 residues. CDR3 nucleotides: TGCAGTGGTGGGACAAATGGCTACACCTTC. Its translation: CSGGTNGYTF.

This clone was recorded a few times. V is TRBV29-1 and J is TRBJ1-1, with 7 nucleotides matching TRBD1. V gave up 8 bases and J gave up 1 base; unmatched junction bases: 7. In germline, CDR1 is SQVTM, CDR2 ANQGSEA. This CDR3 comprises 13 residues. CDR3 residues: CSSTQGRNTEAFF. Written as DNA, the CDR3 is TGCAGCTCGACACAGGGGAGGAACACTGAAGCTTTCTTT. Together with reference TRBV29-1 and TRBJ1-1, the CDR3 gives the full variable domain: SAVISQKPSRDICQRGTSLTIQCQVDSQVTMMFWYRQQPGQSLTLIATANQGSEATYESGFVIDKFPISRPNLTFSTLTVSNMSPEDSSIYLCSSTQGRNTEAFFGQGTRLTVV.

The chain employs TRBV29-1 and TRBJ2-7; no clear D gene. Per germline, CDR1 SQVTM and CDR2 ANQGSEA. The CDR3 is 12 residues long. The germline V and J ends were trimmed by 1 base and 2 bases, with 6 bases remaining between them. This CDR3 is CSVEVVAYEQYF. CDR3 coding DNA: TGCAGCGTTGAAGTAGTAGCCTACGAGCAGTACTTC.

This rearrangement joins TRBV5-1 to TRBJ2-6; D is ambiguous. The CDR3 has 13 residues. Looked up from germline, CDR1 is SGHRS and CDR2 is YFSETQ. V was clipped by 4 bases and J by 2 bases, with 4 bases between them. The CDR3 DNA reads as TGCGCCAGCAGCCTGACTGGGGCCAACGTCCTGACTTTC. This gives the protein CASSLTGANVLTF.

The chain couples TRBV18 to TRBJ2-5; the D is unclear. Trimming took off 4 bases at V and 3 bases at J, with 3 bases between the two ends. The CDR3 covers 11 residues. Germline CDR1 is KGHSH and CDR2 is LQKENI. Here the CDR3 reads CASSLEETQYF. In DNA form, the CDR3 reads TGTGCCAGCTCACTGGAAGAGACCCAGTACTTC.

Remarks on this clone: The same CDR3 can be traced to other DNA sequences in this sample. The genes are TRBV7-6 and TRBJ2-5, with unresolved D. Germline assignment: CDR1 SGHVS and CDR2 FNYEAQ. CDR3 length: 11 amino acids. V lost 4 bases, J lost 5 bases, and 5 bases lay in between. CDR3 residues: CASSSQETQYF. The CDR3 DNA reads as TGTGCCAGCAGCTCTCAGGAGACCCAGTACTTC. Together with reference TRBV7-6 and TRBJ2-5, the CDR3 gives the full variable domain: GAGVSQSPRYKVTKRGQDVALRCDPISGHVSLYWYRQALGQGPEFLTYFNYEAQQDKSGLPNDRFSAERPEGSISTLTIQRTEQRDSAMYRCASSSQETQYFGPGTRLLVL.

This clone was picked up a small number of times. Other DNA sequences in the same sample also yield this CDR3. The chain couples TRBV27 to TRBJ1-5, with TRBD1 identical over 10 bases. Germline V gives CDR1 MNHEY, CDR2 SMNVEV (reference sequence). The CDR3 has 12 residues. J gave up 7 bases and V 9 bases, and 3 bases lay outside the gene matches. CDR3 nucleotide sequence: TGTGCCAGTCGGGACAGGGGACAGCCCCAGCATTTT. This sequence encodes CASRDRGQPQHF.

This sequence joins TRBV5-1 and TRBJ1-3; D is unclear. Germline-derived CDR1 and CDR2 are SGHRS and YFSETQ. The CDR3 extends over 14 amino acids. Trimming took off 3 bases at V and 0 bases at J, with 7 bases between the two ends. This CDR3 reads CASSWDGSGNTIYF. The CDR3 DNA is TGCGCCAGCAGCTGGGATGGCTCTGGAAACACCATATATTTT.

V usage is TRBV7-2 and J usage is TRBJ1-2; possibly TRBD1 for D (6 bases). CDR1 and CDR2 (germline): SGHTA, FQGNSA. V lost 5 bases, J lost 7 bases, and 17 bases lay in between. The CDR3 has 14 amino acids. Here the CDR3 DNA reads TGTGCCAGCAGCCGGGACAACTACTATGGTGGCTACACCTTC. Its translation: CASSRDNYYGGYTF.

The rearrangement links TRBV9 to TRBJ2-2, with D unresolved. The V gene's germline CDR1 is SGDLS and CDR2 YYNGEE. V shed 2 bases and J shed 0 bases, with 5 bases lying between them. The CDR3 loop spans 14 amino acids. The CDR3 DNA sequence: TGTGCCAGCAGCGTCTGGACGAACACCGGGGAGCTGTTTTTT. Protein product: CASSVWTNTGELFF.

The CDR3 spells CASSRGADTQYF. The CDR3 nucleotides are TGTGCCAGCAGCCGGGGGGCAGATACGCAGTATTTT. V and J are TRBV7-2 and TRBJ2-3; 7 nucleotides agree with TRBD2. V shed 5 bases, J shed 4 bases, and the junction held 0 bases outside the gene matches. Germline assignment: CDR1 SGHTA and CDR2 FQGNSA. The CDR3 runs 12 residues.

The chain links TRBV4-2 to TRBJ2-1; D is undetermined. This CDR3 is built from 13 residues. Germline CDR1 LGHNA, CDR2 YNFKEQ. V dropped 5 bases and J dropped 3 bases, with 8 bases sitting between them. CDR3 coding DNA: TGTGCCAGCAGCGAGCCGAACTACAATGAGCAGTTCTTC. Translating it yields CASSEPNYNEQFF.

This clone was recorded once. The genes are TRBV18 and TRBJ2-1; 9 bases agree with TRBD1. V was clipped by 3 bases and J by 1 base; unmatched bases: 7. The CDR3 is 17 amino acids. Germline values: CDR1 KGHSH, CDR2 LQKENI. The chain's CDR3 is CASSPPGQGISYNEQFF. CDR3 in DNA: TGTGCCAGCTCACCCCCGGGACAGGGAATTTCCTACAATGAGCAGTTCTTC.

The chain uses TRBV6-5 and TRBJ1-2; perhaps TRBD1 as D (5 bases). V was cut by 6 bases and J by 5 bases, with 16 bases left in between. CDR1 and CDR2 (germline): MNHEY, SVGAGI. There are 14 residues in the CDR3. The chain's CDR3 is CASSSHGGGYGYTF. CDR3 in DNA: TGTGCCAGCAGCTCGCATGGGGGGGGATATGGCTACACCTTC.

The V call is TRBV29-1, the J call TRBJ2-1, with TRBD2 matching over 7 bases. The germline CDR1 and CDR2 sequences are SQVTM and ANQGSEA. The length of the CDR3 is 12 residues. Losses at the gene ends were 6 bases for V and 7 bases for J; bases not matched to a gene: 6. CDR3 sequence (DNA): TGCAGCGTCGGGAGGTCGGGGAATGAGCAGTTCTTC. This codes for CSVGRSGNEQFF.

The sample holds one count of this clone. The rearrangement joins TRBV30 to TRBJ2-5, with D possibly called TRBD1 or TRBD2 (5 bases each). Per germline, CDR1 GTSNPN and CDR2 SVGIG (reference sequence). The CDR3 totals 13 residues. V was trimmed by 6 bases and J by 3 bases, leaving 14 bases between them. CDR3 amino acids: CACLARGEETQYF. In nucleotides, the CDR3 is TGTGCCTGCCTTGCCCGGGGCGAAGAGACCCAGTACTTC.

The rearrangement uses TRBV7-2 and TRBJ2-6; D possibly corresponds to TRBD1 (5 bases). Per the germline V gene, CDR1 is SGHTA and CDR2 is FQGNSA. Trimming took off 5 bases at V and 4 bases at J, with 9 bases between the two ends. The CDR3 runs 14 residues. CDR3 sequence: CASSAGFGANVLTF. CDR3 bases: TGTGCCAGCAGCGCAGGGTTCGGGGCCAACGTCCTGACTTTC.